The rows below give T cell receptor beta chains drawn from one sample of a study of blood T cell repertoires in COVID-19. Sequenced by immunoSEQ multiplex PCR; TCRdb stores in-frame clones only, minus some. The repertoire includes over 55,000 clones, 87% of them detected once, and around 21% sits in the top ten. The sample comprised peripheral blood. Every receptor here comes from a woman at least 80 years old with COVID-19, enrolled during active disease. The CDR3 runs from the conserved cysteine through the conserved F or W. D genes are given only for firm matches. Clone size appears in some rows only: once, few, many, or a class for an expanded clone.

CDR3nt: TGTGCCAGCAGTGAAATCGGGTTTAACTATGGCTACACCTTC
CDR3aa: CASSEIGFNYGYTF
d_gene: -
j_gene: TRBJ1-2
v_gene: TRBV6-1
abundance: -

CDR3nt: TGTGCAAGTCGCTGCCCACCCCTCACCGGGACAGGGTCCGGAACTGAAGCTTTCTTT
CDR3aa: CASRCPPLTGTGSGTEAFF
d_gene: -
j_gene: TRBJ1-1
v_gene: TRBV12-2
abundance: -

CDR3nt: TGTGCCAGCAGCGGACAGGGGGCGATCACCGGGGAGCTGTTTTTT
CDR3aa: CASSGQGAITGELFF
d_gene: TRBD1
j_gene: TRBJ2-2
v_gene: TRBV9
abundance: -

CDR3nt: TGCGCCAGCAGCCAAGAAGGGGCAGGTTTCTCCGGTTATGGCTACACCTTC
CDR3aa: CASSQEGAGFSGYGYTF
d_gene: -
j_gene: TRBJ1-2
v_gene: TRBV4-1
abundance: -

CDR3nt: TGTGCCACCAGCAGAGATACAGGCAGGACAGATACGCAGTATTTT
CDR3aa: CATSRDTGRTDTQYF
d_gene: -
j_gene: TRBJ2-3
v_gene: TRBV15
abundance: -

CDR3nt: TGTGCCATCAGTACTGGGGAGCCTTCACCCCTCCACTTT
CDR3aa: CAISTGEPSPLHF
d_gene: -
j_gene: TRBJ1-6
v_gene: TRBV10-3
abundance: -

CDR3nt: TGTGCCACCAGTGATTTGCGAGGGACTCACAAGTACAATGAGCAGTTCTTC
CDR3aa: CATSDLRGTHKYNEQFF
d_gene: -
j_gene: TRBJ2-1
v_gene: TRBV24-1
abundance: -

CDR3nt: TGTGCCAGCAGGACCCTGGAGGGGGCGCCCCAGCATTTT
CDR3aa: CASRTLEGAPQHF
d_gene: TRBD1
j_gene: TRBJ1-5
v_gene: TRBV6-5
abundance: -

CDR3nt: TGTGCCAGCAGCCCGGGACAGGGGTTTAATGGCTACACCTTC
CDR3aa: CASSPGQGFNGYTF
d_gene: TRBD1
j_gene: TRBJ1-2
v_gene: TRBV7-9
abundance: -

CDR3nt: TGCGCCAGCAGCTTTGAGGCGAACACCGGGGAGCTGTTTTTT
CDR3aa: CASSFEANTGELFF
d_gene: -
j_gene: TRBJ2-2
v_gene: TRBV5-1
abundance: -

CDR3nt: TGTGCCAGCAGCTTTGGGACCGCGGGAAGGCTGTTTTTT
CDR3aa: CASSFGTAGRLFF
d_gene: -
j_gene: TRBJ1-4
v_gene: TRBV7-9
abundance: -

CDR3nt: TGTGCCAGCAGCGTAGGTACGGGGGGGCTGCCTGAGCAGTTCTTC
CDR3aa: CASSVGTGGLPEQFF
d_gene: TRBD2
j_gene: TRBJ2-1
v_gene: TRBV9
abundance: -

CDR3nt: TGTGCCAGCAGTCCCCGGGACCTTCCGCGGGGGAGTGGGGCCAACGTCCTGACTTTC
CDR3aa: CASSPRDLPRGSGANVLTF
d_gene: TRBD2
j_gene: TRBJ2-6
v_gene: TRBV27
abundance: -

CDR3nt: TGTGCCAGCGGGCCCTGGGGCCAGGGGACAAACACTGAAGCTTTCTTT
CDR3aa: CASGPWGQGTNTEAFF
d_gene: -
j_gene: TRBJ1-1
v_gene: TRBV2
abundance: once

CDR3nt: TGCAGCGTTAGTCAGGACCCCACGGCGGGGACCCAGTACTTC
CDR3aa: CSVSQDPTAGTQYF
d_gene: -
j_gene: TRBJ2-5
v_gene: TRBV29-1
abundance: -

CDR3nt: TGTGCCAGCAGTCTAGGGGCCCTAAATGAAAAACTGTTTTTT
CDR3aa: CASSLGALNEKLFF
d_gene: -
j_gene: TRBJ1-4
v_gene: TRBV6-5
abundance: -